Listed below are T cell receptor beta chains from one sample, sequenced in a study of T-cell memory formation after mild COVID-19. TCRdb independently ran MiXCR on the 5' RACE reads; one entry per CDR3 protein. The sample contains hundreds of thousands of distinct CDR3 sequences, around a sixth of which appear only once. Sequencing was performed on PBMCs or a T cell subset sorted from them (not recorded which). The receptors were gathered from a young man who had mild COVID-19 (a few samples of this study predate the infection). Cell type and time point are not known. Each CDR3 is given with its conserved first and last residue. The D gene is left open where the match is weak. Expanded clones are given a class, and other clones once, few, many or no size at all.

d_call: TRBD2; j_call: TRBJ2-3; clone_size: NA; v_call: TRBV20-1; cdr3_nt: TGCAGTGCTAGAGACCCTAGCGGGGGGGCGTTGGATACGCAGTATTTT; cdr3_aa: CSARDPSGGALDTQYF
d_call: NA; j_call: TRBJ2-3; clone_size: NA; v_call: TRBV7-6; cdr3_nt: TGTGCCAGCAGCTCCGGGCTTGGGAGGACAGATACGCAGTATTTT; cdr3_aa: CASSSGLGRTDTQYF
d_call: NA; j_call: TRBJ2-5; clone_size: NA; v_call: TRBV30; cdr3_nt: TGTGCCTGGAATAGCGGCCAAGAGACCCAGTACTTC; cdr3_aa: CAWNSGQETQYF
d_call: TRBD2; j_call: TRBJ2-2; clone_size: few; v_call: TRBV2; cdr3_nt: TGTGCCAGCAGTGAAGCGCTAGCGGGGGGGGAGCTGTTTTTT; cdr3_aa: CASSEALAGGELFF
d_call: NA; j_call: TRBJ2-7; clone_size: NA; v_call: TRBV6-2/TRBV6-3; cdr3_nt: TGTGCCAGCAGTTACCAGGGGCAGTCCTACGAGCAGTACTTC; cdr3_aa: CASSYQGQSYEQYF
d_call: NA; j_call: TRBJ1-5; clone_size: few; v_call: TRBV20-1; cdr3_nt: TGCAGTGCTAGAGCTGACATCATTTCAGATAGCAATCAGCCCCAGCATTTT; cdr3_aa: CSARADIISDSNQPQHF
d_call: TRBD2; j_call: TRBJ2-3; clone_size: many; v_call: TRBV28; cdr3_nt: TGTGCCAGCAGTTTACTCGCGGGGGGCCAAACAGATACGCAGTATTTT; cdr3_aa: CASSLLAGGQTDTQYF
d_call: TRBD2; j_call: TRBJ2-3; clone_size: few; v_call: TRBV18; cdr3_nt: TGTGCCAGCTCACATCTAGCGGGACACACAGATACGCAGTATTTT; cdr3_aa: CASSHLAGHTDTQYF
d_call: NA; j_call: TRBJ2-7; clone_size: many; v_call: TRBV29-1; cdr3_nt: TGCAGCGTTGAATTAGGTACAGGGAAAAACGAGCAGTACTTC; cdr3_aa: CSVELGTGKNEQYF
d_call: NA; j_call: TRBJ2-5; clone_size: few; v_call: TRBV15; cdr3_nt: TGTGCCACCAGCAGAGTGGCAGGGACTCAAGAGACCCAGTACTTC; cdr3_aa: CATSRVAGTQETQYF
d_call: TRBD2; j_call: TRBJ2-3; clone_size: NA; v_call: TRBV7-9; cdr3_nt: TGTGCCAGCAGTAGCGGGGGGGCGTCAGATACGCAGTATTTT; cdr3_aa: CASSSGGASDTQYF
d_call: NA; j_call: TRBJ1-2; clone_size: few; v_call: TRBV12-3/TRBV12-4; cdr3_nt: TGTGCCAGCAGTTTAGACAGCTTGGATGGCTACACCTTC; cdr3_aa: CASSLDSLDGYTF
d_call: NA; j_call: TRBJ1-4; clone_size: NA; v_call: TRBV4-1; cdr3_nt: TGCGCCAGCAGCCAACGGGAAGATGAAAAACTGTTTTTT; cdr3_aa: CASSQREDEKLFF
d_call: TRBD1; j_call: TRBJ2-3; clone_size: many; v_call: TRBV5-4; cdr3_nt: TGTGCCAGCAGGGCAGGGGGTGACACAGATACGCAGTATTTT; cdr3_aa: CASRAGGDTDTQYF
d_call: TRBD2; j_call: TRBJ2-1; clone_size: NA; v_call: TRBV2; cdr3_nt: TGTGCCAGCAGCTGGACTAGCGAGAGCTCCTACAATGAGCAGTTCTTC; cdr3_aa: CASSWTSESSYNEQFF
d_call: TRBD1; j_call: TRBJ1-3; clone_size: NA; v_call: TRBV12-3/TRBV12-4; cdr3_nt: TGTGCCAGCAGCCTGGACAGGGGAAACACCATATATTTT; cdr3_aa: CASSLDRGNTIYF
d_call: NA; j_call: TRBJ2-4; clone_size: NA; v_call: TRBV20-1; cdr3_nt: TGCAGTGCTCCTATGGGGGGCGCAGAGAACATTCAGTACTTC; cdr3_aa: CSAPMGGAENIQYF
d_call: NA; j_call: TRBJ2-7; clone_size: few; v_call: TRBV5-1; cdr3_nt: TGCGCCAGCAGCTTGGAGACAGCTACCTACGAGCAGTACTTC; cdr3_aa: CASSLETATYEQYF
d_call: TRBD2; j_call: TRBJ2-3; clone_size: NA; v_call: TRBV11-2; cdr3_nt: TGTGCCAGCAGCTTACGAACTAGCGGGGGGGCAGATACGCAGTATTTT; cdr3_aa: CASSLRTSGGADTQYF
d_call: NA; j_call: TRBJ1-2; clone_size: few; v_call: TRBV18; cdr3_nt: TGTGCCAGCTCACCAGGTTCAGGTGGATATGGCTACACCTTC; cdr3_aa: CASSPGSGGYGYTF
d_call: NA; j_call: TRBJ1-2; clone_size: few; v_call: TRBV5-1; cdr3_nt: TGCGCCAGCAGCCGGACGCAAGGGAGCTATGGCTACACCTTC; cdr3_aa: CASSRTQGSYGYTF
d_call: NA; j_call: TRBJ2-2; clone_size: few; v_call: TRBV7-9; cdr3_nt: TGTGCCAGCAGCTTGCAGCTGGAGAACACCGGGGAGCTGTTTTTT; cdr3_aa: CASSLQLENTGELFF
d_call: TRBD1; j_call: TRBJ2-5; clone_size: NA; v_call: TRBV3-1; cdr3_nt: TGTGCCAGCAGCCAGGACAGGGTAGGAGAGACCCAGTACTTC; cdr3_aa: CASSQDRVGETQYF
d_call: NA; j_call: TRBJ1-2; clone_size: many; v_call: TRBV19; cdr3_nt: TGTGCCAGTAGTCTGGGACCGAATGGCTACACCTTC; cdr3_aa: CASSLGPNGYTF
d_call: NA; j_call: TRBJ2-2; clone_size: NA; v_call: TRBV5-1; cdr3_nt: TGCGCCAGCAGCTTTAGGGACCCGAACACCGGGGAGCTGTTTTTT; cdr3_aa: CASSFRDPNTGELFF
d_call: NA; j_call: TRBJ1-1; clone_size: NA; v_call: TRBV12-3/TRBV12-4; cdr3_nt: TGTGCCAGCAGTTTTAGTTGGGTGTCGAACACTGAAGCTTTCTTT; cdr3_aa: CASSFSWVSNTEAFF
d_call: NA; j_call: TRBJ2-1; clone_size: few; v_call: TRBV7-7; cdr3_nt: TGTGCTAGCAGCTTAGGGAGATCCAATGAGCAGTTCTTC; cdr3_aa: CASSLGRSNEQFF
d_call: NA; j_call: TRBJ1-5; clone_size: few; v_call: TRBV9; cdr3_nt: TGTGCCAGCAGCGGTGACGGGTTCAGCAATCAGCCCCAGCATTTT; cdr3_aa: CASSGDGFSNQPQHF
d_call: NA; j_call: TRBJ1-2; clone_size: NA; v_call: TRBV4-3; cdr3_nt: TGCGCCAGCAGCCAAGGCAGGGAGGGAGGGGTCTATGGCTACACCTTC; cdr3_aa: CASSQGREGGVYGYTF
d_call: NA; j_call: TRBJ2-5; clone_size: few; v_call: TRBV9; cdr3_nt: TGTGCCAGCAGCGTCGGCATAAATCGGAACCCTCAAGAGACCCAGTACTTC; cdr3_aa: CASSVGINRNPQETQYF
d_call: TRBD1; j_call: TRBJ1-1; clone_size: many; v_call: TRBV5-1; cdr3_nt: TGCGCCAGCAGCCACGAACGGGACAGCTACACTGAAGCTTTCTTT; cdr3_aa: CASSHERDSYTEAFF
d_call: TRBD1; j_call: TRBJ1-5; clone_size: NA; v_call: TRBV9; cdr3_nt: TGTGCCAGCAGCGCGGGACAGTCCACTGGTCAGCCCCAGCATTTT; cdr3_aa: CASSAGQSTGQPQHF
d_call: NA; j_call: TRBJ2-1; clone_size: NA; v_call: TRBV6-2/TRBV6-3; cdr3_nt: TGTGCCAGCAGTTACTCGGGACTCAATGAGCAGTTCTTC; cdr3_aa: CASSYSGLNEQFF
d_call: TRBD2; j_call: TRBJ2-3; clone_size: few; v_call: TRBV6-2/TRBV6-3; cdr3_nt: TGTGCCACCTCGGCCCGAGCTAGCGGGGGGGCGTGGACAGATACGCAGTATTTT; cdr3_aa: CATSARASGGAWTDTQYF
d_call: NA; j_call: TRBJ2-4; clone_size: NA; v_call: TRBV6-2/TRBV6-3; cdr3_nt: TGTGCCAGCAGTTCGGGGGACAGTTTAAACATTCAGTACTTC; cdr3_aa: CASSSGDSLNIQYF
d_call: NA; j_call: TRBJ2-1; clone_size: NA; v_call: TRBV11-2; cdr3_nt: TGTGCCAGCAGCTTAGCCTGGCGGGGACCAGAGCAGTTCTTC; cdr3_aa: CASSLAWRGPEQFF
d_call: NA; j_call: TRBJ1-3; clone_size: NA; v_call: TRBV15; cdr3_nt: TGTGCCACCAGCAGACGTCGGACAGACTCTGGAAACACCATATATTTT; cdr3_aa: CATSRRRTDSGNTIYF
d_call: NA; j_call: TRBJ1-1; clone_size: NA; v_call: TRBV7-3; cdr3_nt: TGTGCCAGCAGCATCAGGGTGAACACTGAAGCTTTCTTT; cdr3_aa: CASSIRVNTEAFF
d_call: NA; j_call: TRBJ1-1; clone_size: few; v_call: TRBV7-6; cdr3_nt: TGTGCCAGCAATAAGGGGCAGGCGGCGCTGAACACTGAAGCTTTCTTT; cdr3_aa: CASNKGQAALNTEAFF
d_call: NA; j_call: TRBJ2-3; clone_size: few; v_call: TRBV2; cdr3_nt: TGTGCCAGCAGTGAAGAGGTCACGGCGCAGTATTTT; cdr3_aa: CASSEEVTAQYF
d_call: NA; j_call: TRBJ1-6; clone_size: few; v_call: TRBV6-2/TRBV6-3; cdr3_nt: TGTGCCAGCAGTTACCCGTCCGGGGGGGCCGATAATTCACCCCTCCACTTT; cdr3_aa: CASSYPSGGADNSPLHF